The entry below gives a single T cell receptor beta chain sequence along with its context. Antigen unknown. Trimming pared 0 bases from V and 2 bases from J, leaving 17 bases between. This CDR3 is 17 amino acids long. Germline lookup yields CDR1 SGHKS and CDR2 YYEKEE (reference sequence). The sample is drawn from a study of Ad26.COV2.S vaccination and SARS-CoV-2 variants. Study outcomes and limitations: Vaccine recipients showed a spike-specific TCR breadth that was higher than in placebo recipients. After vaccination, substantial breadth of spike-specific CD8+ and CD4+ responses was reported. Vaccine and placebo recipients had comparable breadth of non-spike TCRs.

Profiling relied on immunoSEQ multiplex PCR, and the TCRdb table lists in-frame clones only, not all of them. The sample records 180,000 or so clones, around 88% being singletons. The clonotype originates from a human donor who had recovered from COVID-19. Material: peripheral blood, obtained after recovery from COVID-19. The chain is built from TRBV5-5 and TRBJ1-2; D remains ambiguous. The CDR3: CASSLESTLGPNYGYTF. As DNA, the CDR3 is TGTGCCAGCAGCTTGGAGAGCACCCTGGGCCCCAACTATGGCTACACCTTC.